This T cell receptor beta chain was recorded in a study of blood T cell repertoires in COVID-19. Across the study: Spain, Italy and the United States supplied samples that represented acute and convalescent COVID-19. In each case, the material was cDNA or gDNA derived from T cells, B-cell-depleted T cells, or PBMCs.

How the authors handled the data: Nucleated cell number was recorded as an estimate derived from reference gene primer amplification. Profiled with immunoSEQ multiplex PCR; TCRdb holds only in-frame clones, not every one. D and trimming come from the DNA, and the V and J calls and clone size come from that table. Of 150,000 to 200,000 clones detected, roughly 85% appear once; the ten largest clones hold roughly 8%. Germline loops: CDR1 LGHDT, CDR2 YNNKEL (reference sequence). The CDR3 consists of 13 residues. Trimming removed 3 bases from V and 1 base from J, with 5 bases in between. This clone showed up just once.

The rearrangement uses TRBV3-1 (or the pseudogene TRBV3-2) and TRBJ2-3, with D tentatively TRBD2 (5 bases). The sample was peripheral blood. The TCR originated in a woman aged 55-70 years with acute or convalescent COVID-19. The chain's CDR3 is CASSQRGTDTQYF. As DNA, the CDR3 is TGTGCCAGCAGCCAGAGGGGCACAGATACGCAGTATTTT.